These 21 T cell receptor beta chains originate from one sample sequenced in a study of blood T cells in healthy people across ages. Combining a sample-barcoded 5' primer with a J-beta primer mix, a second PCR ran for about 6 to 12 cycles. TCRdb reanalysed the 5' RACE reads using MiXCR and keeps one entry per CDR3 protein. The sample has fewer than 700,000 distinct CDR3 sequences; 40% to 55% are singletons. The sequenced sample was blood. The source of these receptors is a man older than 75 in good health.

In this sample, this clonotype turned up a few times. The chain recombines TRBV29-1 with TRBJ1-2, with 8 bases matching TRBD1. Germline CDR1 is SQVTM and CDR2 is ANQGSEA. The CDR3 loop spans 12 amino acids. J gave up 2 bases and V 6 bases, and 2 bases lay outside the gene matches. The DNA for the CDR3 is TGCAGCGTATGGACAGGGAACTATGGCTACACCTTC. This translates into CSVWTGNYGYTF.

Remarks on this clonotype: This could be a read error, since a much larger clone is one nucleotide away. This sequence joins TRBV27 and TRBJ2-5; D is undetermined. Trimming removed 10 bases at V and 11 bases at J, with 17 bases between. CDR3 length: 11 residues. Germline V gene sequence: CDR1 MNHEY, CDR2 SMNVEV (reference sequence). Written as DNA, the CDR3 is TGTGCCATCCAAGGAGCTAATGAGCAGTACTTC. Residues: CAIQGANEQYF.

The chain uses TRBV12-3 or TRBV12-4 and TRBJ2-3; 9 nucleotides line up with TRBD2. V lost 7 bases, J lost 4 bases, and 12 bases stayed unmatched. The CDR3 contains 16 residues. Here the CDR3 DNA reads TGTGCCAGCAACCAACCGGGACTAGCTTCCCCAGATACGCAGTATTTT. Its translation is CASNQPGLASPDTQYF.

The chain couples TRBV6-6 to TRBJ2-3; 8 bases fit TRBD2. The CDR3 loop spans 15 amino acids. Germline V gene lookup returns CDR1 MNHNY and CDR2 SVGAGI (reference sequence). V lost 2 bases and J lost 2; bases outside the gene matches: 3. The CDR3 DNA follows: TGTGCCAGCAGTTACGGAGCGGGGGCCACAGATACGCAGTATTTT. Translating it yields CASSYGAGATDTQYF.

The chain has TRBV29-1 and TRBJ2-1; D uncertain. This CDR3 region has 12 residues. Trimming took off 5 bases at V and 1 base at J, with 6 bases between the two ends. In germline, CDR1 is SQVTM, CDR2 ANQGSEA. CDR3 nucleotides: TGCAGCGTTATGCCGTCCTACAATGAGCAGTTCTTC. It encodes CSVMPSYNEQFF.

This clonotype was counted ten times or more. The chain couples TRBV6-5 to TRBJ2-1; possible D gene TRBD2, 5 bases. The V and J ends lost 1 base and 9 bases respectively, with 16 bases between them. CDR3 size: 15 residues. Germline V gene lookup returns CDR1 MNHEY and CDR2 SVGAGI. The CDR3 is CASSYFDPGISEQFF. The CDR3 DNA follows: TGTGCCAGCAGTTACTTCGATCCCGGGATCTCTGAGCAGTTCTTC.

The chain joins TRBV4-1 to TRBJ2-3, with unresolved D. The CDR3 sequence is 13 residues long. The V end lost 0 bases, the J end lost 5 bases, and 6 bases lay between the germline ends. Per the germline V gene, CDR1 is MGHRA and CDR2 is YSYEKL. The CDR3 DNA reads as TGCGCCAGCAGCCAAGACACGATAGATACGCAGTATTTT. It codes for CASSQDTIDTQYF.

This clonotype has only a few counts. This chain uses TRBV20-1 with TRBJ2-1; D gene uncertain. The CDR3 contains 14 residues. Germline values: CDR1 DFQATT, CDR2 SNEGSKA (reference sequence). Between the trimmed V and J ends, which lost 5 bases and 2 bases, there was a span of 13 bases. CDR3 in DNA: TGCAGTGCTTGGAGAGCTCCCCCCTACAATGAGCAGTTCTTC. Residues: CSAWRAPPYNEQFF.

The chain links TRBV27 to TRBJ2-5; weak D call: TRBD2 (6 bases). Germline assignment: CDR1 MNHEY and CDR2 SMNVEV (reference sequence). V was shortened by 5 bases and J by 5 bases, with 18 bases between the two germline ends. The CDR3 is 15 amino acids. The CDR3 here is CASSSRDWGLETQYF. Written as DNA, the CDR3 is TGTGCCAGCAGTAGCCGGGACTGGGGATTGGAGACCCAGTACTTC.

This clonotype was detected once. The CDR3 region is CASKDRLHYEQYF. For the CDR3, the DNA is TGTGCCAGCAAGGACAGATTACACTACGAGCAGTACTTC. This rearrangement joins TRBV6-1 to TRBJ2-7, with D perhaps matching TRBD1 (6 bases). V lost 7 bases and J 3 bases, leaving 13 bases between the germline ends. The germline V gene has CDR1 MNHNS and CDR2 SASEGT. The CDR3 is made up of 13 amino acids.

This clonotype was seen more than once but under ten times. The chain carries TRBV7-2 and TRBJ2-4; D is undetermined. The ends were cut back, 1 base at V and 9 bases at J, with 4 bases in the middle. The CDR3 length is 11 residues. Germline V CDR1 and CDR2: SGHTA, FQGNSA. CDR3 loop: CASSLVGIQYF. The CDR3 bases are TGTGCCAGCAGCTTAGTAGGCATTCAGTACTTC.

The V and J genes are TRBV19 and TRBJ2-5; 11 nucleotides agree with TRBD1. The DNA end is a closer match to TRBJ2-7, so the J assignment may be wrong. The CDR3 loop spans 15 amino acids. Germline assignment: CDR1 LNHDA and CDR2 SQIVND (reference sequence). The CDR3 DNA is TGTGCCAGTAGTTCCCGGACAGGGGGCCCCTACGAGCAGTACTTC. Protein product: CASSSRTGGPYEQYF.

V usage is TRBV7-2 and J usage is TRBJ1-2; D ambiguous. The CDR3 sequence is 15 residues long. The germline CDR1 and CDR2 sequences are SGHTA and FQGNSA. V was shortened by 5 bases and J by 0 bases, with 13 bases between the two germline ends. The CDR3 nucleotides are TGTGCCAGCAGCCCCTCGGGGAGTCCTAACTATGGCTACACCTTC. Encoded protein: CASSPSGSPNYGYTF.

The genes are TRBV29-1 and TRBJ2-1; no definite D call. Trimming took 3 bases from V and 12 from J, leaving 12 bases between them. The CDR3 contains 11 residues. Germline assignment: CDR1 SQVTM and CDR2 ANQGSEA. Written as DNA, the CDR3 is TGCAGCGTTGAGGGCCCCTTAGGGCAGTTCTTC. Translated: CSVEGPLGQFF.

The table lists this clonotype with a few counts. The genes are TRBV20-1 and TRBJ2-3; D is uncertain. Germline V gene data show CDR1 as DFQATT and CDR2 as SNEGSKA (reference sequence). The CDR3 runs to 12 residues. V was cut by 8 bases and J by 5 bases, with 14 bases left in between. CDR3 in DNA: TGCAGTTCACATCTCGGCGTAGATACGCAGTATTTT. This sequence encodes CSSHLGVDTQYF.

The chain joins TRBV6-1 to TRBJ2-3; TRBD1 agrees at 7 bases. CDR3 length: 17 amino acids. The V segment lost 6 bases and the J segment 2 bases; nucleotides outside the gene matches: 14. The V gene's germline CDR1 is MNHNS and CDR2 SASEGT. CDR3 in DNA: TGTGCCAGCAGACCCGGTTCGGGGACAGCGAACACAGATACGCAGTATTTT. Translated, it gives CASRPGSGTANTDTQYF.

The rearrangement uses TRBV5-1 and TRBJ1-4, with 7 bases identical to TRBD1. The germline V gene encodes CDR1 SGHRS and CDR2 YFSETQ. The CDR3 contains 14 residues. After removal of 3 bases from V and 8 bases from J, the junction contained 7 bases not matched to a gene. The CDR3 nucleotides are TGCGCCAGCAGCTCGACAGGGCAGCGGGAAAAACTGTTTTTT. Protein: CASSSTGQREKLFF.

V gene TRBV7-2 combines with J gene TRBJ2-2; TRBD2 agrees at 12 bases. Germline V gene data show CDR1 as SGHTA and CDR2 as FQGNSA. V was clipped by 7 bases and J by 0 bases; unmatched bases: 6. This CDR3 has 17 residues. CDR3 residues: CASTLAGGRTNTGELFF. The CDR3 nucleotides are TGTGCCAGCACCCTAGCGGGAGGGAGAACGAACACCGGGGAGCTGTTTTTT. Using reference TRBV7-2 and TRBJ2-2 for the parts outside the CDR3, the full variable domain is GAGVSQSPSNKVTEKGKDVELRCDPISGHTALYWYRQSLGQGLEFLIYFQGNSAPDKSGLPSDRFSAERTGGSVSTLTIQRTQQEDSAVYLCASTLAGGRTNTGELFFGEGSRLTVL.

The rearrangement links TRBV5-6 to TRBJ2-3; 10 bases agree with TRBD1. The V gene end was trimmed by 4 bases and the J gene end by 8 bases; junction bases not matched to a gene: 7. This CDR3 comprises 14 residues. The germline CDR1 and CDR2 sequences are SGHDT and YYEEEE. The CDR3 loop reads CASSPGTGVVTQYF. CDR3 nucleotides: TGTGCCAGCAGCCCCGGGACAGGGGTTGTTACGCAGTATTTT.

The V call is TRBV4-2, the J call TRBJ2-6, with unresolved D. Germline V gene data show CDR1 as LGHNA and CDR2 as YNFKEQ. V gave up 0 bases and J gave up 4 bases, with 10 bases separating them. The CDR3 is 16 amino acids. CDR3 sequence reads: CASSQDIRSGANVLTF. CDR3 coding DNA: TGTGCCAGCAGCCAAGATATCAGGAGCGGGGCCAACGTCCTGACTTTC.

This clonotype was seen repeatedly, ten times or more. The chain combines TRBV12-3 or TRBV12-4 with TRBJ2-1; no clear D gene. Deletions cut 6 bases from V and 5 bases from J, with 5 bases between. CDR3 length: 11 amino acids. The CDR3 DNA reads as TGTGCCAGCAGCTTAAACAATGAGCAGTTCTTC. Its protein product is CASSLNNEQFF.